These 28 T cell receptor beta chains were sequenced from one sample in a study of beta chain features in type 1 diabetes. No antigen has been assigned to these receptors. Sequencing targeted expressed TCRB transcripts, as all isolated RNA had been reverse transcribed. The protocol was immunoSEQ multiplex PCR, while the TCRdb copy is restricted to in-frame clones and leaves out a portion. Of 500,000 to 850,000 clones listed, over 12% are singletons. Study results and caveats: Across all four CD4+ subsets, people with type 1 diabetes showed modestly shorter TCRB CDR3s.

The specimen was naive CD4+ T cells from blood. These receptors came from a man between 18 and 29 years old with type 1 diabetes.

Regarding this clone: This sample also contains other DNA sequences that code for the same CDR3. This chain connects TRBV28 to TRBJ1-2; D remains ambiguous. Germline loops: CDR1 MDHEN, CDR2 SYDVKM. V was pared by 2 bases and J by 0 bases, with 4 bases between. The CDR3 loop spans 13 amino acids. Written as DNA, the CDR3 is TGTGCCAGCAGTTTAACAGCTAACTATGGCTACACCTTC. Amino acid sequence: CASSLTANYGYTF.

The chain carries TRBV7-2 and TRBJ2-3, with 8 bases aligning to TRBD1. The CDR3 totals 15 residues. Germline V lookup: CDR1 SGHTA, CDR2 FQGNSA. Trimming took 5 bases from V and 2 from J; bases not matched to a gene: 6. The CDR3 reads CASSLGQGFTDTQYF. The CDR3 nucleotides are TGTGCCAGCAGCCTAGGACAGGGATTCACAGATACGCAGTATTTT.

CDR3 protein: CASGLESSYGYTF. CDR3 nucleotide sequence: TGTGCTAGTGGTTTGGAGTCTAGCTATGGCTACACCTTC. The rearrangement uses TRBV12-5 and TRBJ1-2, with D unresolved. This CDR3 comprises 13 residues. Trimming removed 1 base at V and 4 bases at J, with 7 bases between. CDR1 and CDR2 from the germline V gene are LGHNT and FRNRAP.

The chain links TRBV5-1 to TRBJ2-1; 7 bases map to TRBD1. The CDR3 loop spans 15 amino acids. V dropped 5 bases and J dropped 4; count of bases not matched to a gene: 9. From germline, CDR1 is SGHRS and CDR2 YFSETQ. DNA for the CDR3: TGCGCCAGCAGAGGGGGAACGGGACAGTACAATGAGCAGTTCTTC. It yields the protein CASRGGTGQYNEQFF.

This chain uses TRBV30 with TRBJ1-2; weak D call: TRBD1 (5 bases). Trimming took off 2 bases at V and 0 bases at J, with 13 bases between the two ends. The CDR3 length is 15 residues. Per the germline V gene, CDR1 is GTSNPN and CDR2 is SVGIG (reference sequence). The CDR3 DNA sequence: TGTGCCTGGAGTAGGGACCCGATTTCTAACTATGGCTACACCTTC. Its translation: CAWSRDPISNYGYTF.

Only a few counts were recorded for this clone. The V gene is TRBV19, the J gene TRBJ2-7; D gene ambiguous. Germline V CDR1 and CDR2: LNHDA, SQIVND (reference sequence). CDR3 length equals 13 residues. The ends were cut back, 4 bases at V and 0 bases at J, with 7 bases in the middle. The CDR3 coding sequence is TGTGCCAGTAGTAGCCTGTACTCCTACGAGCAGTACTTC. As protein: CASSSLYSYEQYF. Variable domain in full (rest from reference TRBV19 and TRBJ2-7): DGGITQSPKYLFRKEGQNVTLSCEQNLNHDAMYWYRQDPGQGLRLIYYSQIVNDFQKGDIAEGYSVSREKKESFPLTVTSAQKNPTAFYLCASSSLYSYEQYFGPGTRLTVT.

This chain uses TRBV18 with TRBJ2-5; 8 nucleotides match TRBD1. CDR3 length: 15 amino acids. Germline CDR1 and CDR2: KGHSH and LQKENI. The V segment lost 0 bases and the J segment 0 bases; nucleotides outside the gene matches: 0. Written as DNA, the CDR3 is TGTGCCAGCTCACCACCGGACAGGGACCAAGAGACCCAGTACTTC. It yields the protein CASSPPDRDQETQYF.

The genes are TRBV4-1 and TRBJ2-1; tentative D call: TRBD1 (7 bases). The V gene lost 0 bases and the J gene lost 4 bases, with 13 bases spanning the gap. Germline loops: CDR1 MGHRA, CDR2 YSYEKL. The CDR3 is made up of 16 amino acids. This CDR3 reads CASSQDPTGTYNEQFF. The CDR3 DNA reads TGCGCCAGCAGCCAAGATCCGACAGGGACTTACAATGAGCAGTTCTTC.

This clone turned up a few times. The chain links TRBV9 to TRBJ1-6; 9 positions agree with TRBD1. The CDR3 runs 16 residues. Germline V gene sequence: CDR1 SGDLS, CDR2 YYNGEE. The J segment lost 10 bases and the V segment lost 1 base, leaving 9 bases of the junction unmatched. The CDR3 protein is CASSVSQGAFGSPLHF. The CDR3 nucleotides read TGTGCCAGCAGCGTATCACAGGGGGCTTTTGGATCACCCCTCCACTTT.

As to this clone: The same CDR3 is also encoded by other DNA sequences in this sample. The chain employs TRBV7-9 and TRBJ2-7; TRBD1 is a possible D gene (6 bases). CDR3 size: 14 residues. V dropped 2 bases and J dropped 1 base, with 9 bases sitting between them. From germline, CDR1 is SEHNR and CDR2 FQNEAQ (reference sequence). CDR3 coding DNA: TGTGCCAGCAGCTTACGGGACATATCCTACGAGCAGTACTTC. Amino acid sequence: CASSLRDISYEQYF. Full variable domain (missing parts from reference TRBV7-9 and TRBJ2-7): DTGVSQNPRHKITKRGQNVTFRCDPISEHNRLYWYRQTLGQGPEFLTYFQNEAQLEKSRLLSDRFSAERPKGSFSTLEIQRTEQGDSAMYLCASSLRDISYEQYFGPGTRLTVT.

J is TRBJ1-2 and V is TRBV5-1; D ambiguous. This CDR3 has 13 residues. Germline CDR1 is SGHRS and CDR2 is YFSETQ. Trimming removed 1 base at V and 0 bases at J, with 4 bases between. The CDR3 DNA is TGCGCCAGCAGCTTGTCCACTAACTATGGCTACACCTTC. Protein product: CASSLSTNYGYTF.

This clone was seen a few times. An end of the junction does not agree with germline; a read error may underlie this. This chain connects TRBV4-1 to TRBJ1-1; D call uncertain. The CDR3 has 15 amino acids. In germline, CDR1 is MGHRA, CDR2 YSYEKL. The CDR3 DNA reads TGTGCCAGCAGCCAAGAGGCAACCGGGAACACTGAAGCTTTCTTT. It translates to CASSQEATGNTEAFF.

This clone was picked up a small number of times. Other nucleotide sequences in the sample specify the same CDR3. The V gene is TRBV7-2, the J gene TRBJ1-2; no clear D. Deletions cut 0 bases from V and 8 bases from J, with 10 bases between. Germline V gene data show CDR1 as SGHTA and CDR2 as FQGNSA. The CDR3 is 13 residues long. This chain's CDR3 is CASSLADRGGYTF. CDR3 nucleotide sequence: TGTGCCAGCAGCTTAGCGGACCGAGGGGGCTACACCTTC.

In this sample, this clone turned up a few times. This chain links TRBV4-2 with TRBJ2-1, with 14 bases lining up with TRBD2. This CDR3 is 20 amino acids long. Trimming at V came to 1 base and at J to 1 base, leaving 9 bases not matched to a gene. The germline V gene has CDR1 LGHNA and CDR2 YNFKEQ. As DNA, the CDR3 is TGTGCCAGCAGCCAAGGAAACGTTAGACTAGCGGGGGGGTCCTACAATGAGCAGTTCTTC. It yields the protein CASSQGNVRLAGGSYNEQFF.

This rearrangement joins TRBV29-1 to TRBJ2-2, with 7 nucleotides matching TRBD1. Germline CDR1 is SQVTM and CDR2 is ANQGSEA. The CDR3 contains 13 residues. Trimming removed 7 bases from V and 0 bases from J; junction bases left unmatched: 2. In nucleotides, the CDR3 is TGCAGCGGGGGGACAGCGAACACCGGGGAGCTGTTTTTT. This gives the protein CSGGTANTGELFF.

This clone was seen only a few times. V usage is TRBV21-1 and J usage is TRBJ2-7; the D call TRBD2 from the table was never checked on the DNA. TRBV21-1 is marked as a pseudogene. The CDR3 totals 15 residues. CDR3 in DNA: TGTGCCAGCAGCAAAGAAGGTAGCGGGATTTACGAGCAGTACTTC. Encoded protein: CASSKEGSGIYEQYF.

CDR3 protein: CASSTRLAGGLHKISYEQYF. The CDR3 nucleotides are TGCGCCAGCAGCACCCGACTAGCGGGGGGCCTACATAAGATCTCCTACGAGCAGTACTTC. V is TRBV5-1 and J is TRBJ2-7, with TRBD2 identical over 13 bases. Germline V lookup: CDR1 SGHRS, CDR2 YFSETQ. The CDR3 has 20 residues. The junction had 16 bases not matched to a gene; V was cut back by 4 bases and J by 0 bases.

The V gene is TRBV9, the J gene TRBJ2-3; D remains ambiguous. The CDR3 length is 15 residues. The V and J ends lost 0 bases and 1 base respectively, with 9 bases between them. Germline V gene data show CDR1 as SGDLS and CDR2 as YYNGEE. The CDR3 loop is CASSVVLSGTDTQYF. The CDR3 DNA reads as TGTGCCAGCAGCGTAGTTTTGAGCGGCACAGATACGCAGTATTTT.

The chain is built from TRBV28 and TRBJ2-5, with unresolved D. This CDR3 region has 13 residues. V dropped 6 bases and J dropped 2 bases, with 10 bases sitting between them. CDR1 is MDHEN, CDR2 SYDVKM, per germline. The CDR3 DNA sequence: TGTGCCAGCAGCCCTCATACGCAAGAGACCCAGTACTTC. Amino acids: CASSPHTQETQYF.

The chain carries TRBV1 and TRBJ2-7; the table calls TRBD1, which could not be checked here. TRBV1 is reported as a pseudogene. The CDR3 covers 16 residues. The CDR3 DNA reads as TGCACCAGCAGCCAAATAAGAGGGACAGGGTCGGGCGAGCAGTACTTC. Its protein is CTSSQIRGTGSGEQYF.

This clone was observed a handful of times. V is TRBV18 and J is TRBJ1-5; tentatively, D is TRBD1 (5 bases). The CDR3 spans 14 residues. V dropped 6 bases and J dropped 2 bases, with 11 bases sitting between them. Germline lookup yields CDR1 KGHSH and CDR2 LQKENI. The CDR3 region has the DNA TGTGCCAGCTCCCTTGGGGGAGGCAATCAGCCCCAGCATTTT. Translation gives CASSLGGGNQPQHF.

The V and J genes are TRBV6-5 and TRBJ2-1; D is ambiguous. The CDR3 consists of 14 residues. Germline-derived CDR1 and CDR2 are MNHEY and SVGAGI. The CDR3 sequence: CAAARQSSYNEQFF. In DNA, the CDR3 is TGTGCGGCCGCAAGGCAGAGTTCCTACAATGAGCAGTTCTTC.

This clone was seen only a few times. This rearrangement joins TRBV7-8 to TRBJ1-2, with D possibly TRBD1 on 5 matching bases. Germline CDR1 SGHVS, CDR2 FQNEAQ. Deletions cut 3 bases from V and 4 bases from J, with 15 bases between. The CDR3 extends over 15 amino acids. The chain's CDR3 is CASSLGPEGSYGYTF. The CDR3 DNA follows: TGTGCCAGCAGCTTGGGGCCAGAAGGGTCCTATGGCTACACCTTC.

This chain uses TRBV7-2 with TRBJ2-5; D remains unclear. The CDR3 consists of 14 residues. Trimming removed 3 bases at V and 1 base at J, with 9 bases between. Germline V gene sequence: CDR1 SGHTA, CDR2 FQGNSA. CDR3 amino acids: CASSFMGTQETQYF. The CDR3 nucleotides are TGTGCCAGCAGCTTTATGGGTACCCAAGAGACCCAGTACTTC.

The J gene is TRBJ1-6, the V gene TRBV7-3; 7 bases align to TRBD1. Germline V gene data show CDR1 as SGHTA and CDR2 as FQGTGA. J lost 10 bases, V lost 6 bases, and 9 bases had no gene match. The CDR3 is 14 residues long. CDR3 coding DNA: TGTGCCAGCAGTTCTACAGGGGACGGCTCACCCCTCCACTTT. Translated: CASSSTGDGSPLHF.

A single count supports this clone. This rearrangement joins TRBV5-1 to TRBJ2-7; D is uncertain. Trimming shortened V by 0 bases and J by 5 bases, and 12 bases separated the two germline ends. This CDR3 is 14 amino acids long. Germline assignment: CDR1 SGHRS and CDR2 YFSETQ. This chain's CDR3 is CASSLESVGNEQYF. The DNA for the CDR3 is TGCGCCAGCAGCTTGGAGAGTGTGGGCAACGAGCAGTACTTC.

This clone was seen a few times. The chain links TRBV7-9 to TRBJ1-1; 8 bases fit TRBD1. CDR3 size: 17 residues. The germline gives CDR1 SEHNR, CDR2 FQNEAQ (reference sequence). Trimming took 0 bases from V and 4 from J; bases not matched to a gene: 10. The CDR3 is CASSLAEQGAGGTEAFF. CDR3 bases: TGTGCCAGCAGCTTAGCGGAGCAGGGGGCAGGTGGCACTGAAGCTTTCTTT.

The genes are TRBV27 and TRBJ1-3; D is possibly TRBD1 (6 bases). Between the trimmed V and J ends, which lost 5 bases and 4 bases, there was a span of 15 bases. CDR1 and CDR2 from the germline V gene are MNHEY and SMNVEV (reference sequence). The CDR3 is 15 residues long. The chain's CDR3 is CASSAITGLGNTIYF. The CDR3 DNA sequence: TGTGCCAGCAGTGCCATTACAGGGTTGGGAAACACCATATATTTT.